The sequence of this T cell receptor (beta chain) was determined in a study of blood T cells in healthy people across ages. Donors each provided roughly 10 milliliters of peripheral blood. Total RNA extraction produced at least 5.5 micrograms (per sample) for the study. This clonotype has only a few counts. The V gene's germline CDR1 is MRHNA and CDR2 SNTAGT. V dropped 4 bases and J dropped 3; count of bases not matched to a gene: 4. The CDR3 extends over 14 amino acids. A second PCR of 7 to 11 cycles used a sample-barcoded 5' primer and a J-beta primer mix. Sequencing recovered at least 2.5 million CDR3-containing paired-end reads from each sample. Each CDR3 protein gets one entry after TCRdb re-called the 5' RACE reads with MiXCR. The table includes about 680,000 distinct CDR3 sequences, about half detected once.

The material sequenced was blood. This sequence was found in a woman in her sixties in good health. The chain uses TRBV6-4 and TRBJ2-3; 7 bases agree with TRBD2. The CDR3 DNA reads TGTGCCAGCAGTGCTAGCGGAGGTACAGATACGCAGTATTTT. It encodes CASSASGGTDTQYF.